Presented here are 26 T cell receptor beta chains from one specimen sequenced in a study of T cell clones after liver transplantation. Profiled with immunoSEQ multiplex PCR; TCRdb holds only in-frame clones, not every one. This sample yields some 57,000 clones, of which approximately 77% are seen a single time; nearly 10% belongs to the top ten. Here the sequenced sample was CD4+ T cells from blood, taken at the 22-month timepoint. The receptors originated from a human patient who received a liver transplant. Part of the T cell pool may stem from the graft donor.

V is TRBV2 and J is TRBJ1-2; possible D gene TRBD1, 6 bases. V was pared by 9 bases and J by 5 bases, with 19 bases between. In germline, CDR1 is SNHLY, CDR2 FYNNEI. The CDR3 is made up of 14 amino acids. The CDR3 protein is CASTREGGGYGYTF. DNA of the CDR3: TGTGCCAGTACGCGAGAGGGGGGTGGTTATGGCTACACCTTC.

The chain joins TRBV19 to TRBJ2-1, with a possible D match to TRBD1 (5 bases). Deletions cut 5 bases from V and 4 bases from J, with 18 bases between. CDR1 and CDR2 from the germline V gene are LNHDA and SQIVND (reference sequence). The CDR3 consists of 16 residues. CDR3 nucleotides: TGTGCCAGTAGTGTCTCAGCAGGGAATAGGTACAATGAGCAGTTCTTC. It yields the protein CASSVSAGNRYNEQFF.

The chain has TRBV10-3 and TRBJ2-1, with TRBD2 matching 11 bases. J gave up 4 bases and V 3 bases, and 2 bases lay outside the gene matches. Germline CDR1 reads ENHRY; CDR2 reads SYGVKD. CDR3 size: 15 residues. The CDR3 region has the DNA TGTGCCATCAGTGATACTAGCGGGGGTTACAATGAGCAGTTCTTC. It is translated as CAISDTSGGYNEQFF.

V usage is TRBV5-4 and J usage is TRBJ1-1, with D possibly being TRBD1 (6 bases). Per the germline V gene, CDR1 is SGHNT and CDR2 is YYREEE (reference sequence). V was pared by 5 bases and J by 1 base, with 12 bases between. The CDR3 is made up of 14 amino acids. CDR3 nucleotides: TGTGCCAGCAGTCAAGGACAGCCGAACACTGAAGCTTTCTTT. Protein product: CASSQGQPNTEAFF.

This clone was observed a single time. The chain recombines TRBV11-2 with TRBJ2-1; D could derive from TRBD1 or TRBD2 (5 bases each). Germline V CDR1 and CDR2: SGHAT, FQNNGV. V shed 9 bases and J shed 5 bases, with 17 bases lying between them. This CDR3 has 14 amino acids. This CDR3 reads CASVRGPVDNEQFF. The CDR3 DNA sequence: TGTGCCAGTGTCCGGGGCCCGGTGGACAATGAGCAGTTCTTC.

This clone was observed a single time. The V gene is TRBV14, the J gene TRBJ2-2, with 9 bases lining up with TRBD2. The V gene end was trimmed by 4 bases and the J gene end by 6 bases; junction bases not matched to a gene: 12. This CDR3 contains 17 residues. CDR1 and CDR2 (germline): SGHDN, FVKESK. CDR3 loop: CASSPGRGGGASGELFF. The CDR3 nucleotides read TGTGCCAGCAGCCCCGGTCGCGGCGGGGGGGCCTCCGGGGAGCTGTTTTTT.

This sequence joins TRBV7-9 and TRBJ1-3, with 7 bases identical to TRBD1. Trimming removed 2 bases from V and 2 bases from J; junction bases left unmatched: 6. Per the germline V gene, CDR1 is SEHNR and CDR2 is FQNEAQ (reference sequence). CDR3 size: 16 residues. Here the CDR3 reads CASSLSLTGPGNTIYF. The CDR3 coding sequence is TGTGCCAGCAGCTTATCATTGACAGGGCCTGGAAACACCATATATTTT.

This clone was detected a few times. The chain links TRBV28 to TRBJ2-7; D unresolved. V was clipped by 11 bases and J by 3 bases, with 17 bases between them. CDR1 and CDR2 from the germline V gene are MDHEN and SYDVKM. CDR3 length equals 13 residues. DNA for the CDR3: TGTGCCGTACACAGACCCTTAAACTACGAGCAGTACTTC. Its protein is CAVHRPLNYEQYF.

The chain joins TRBV6-1 to TRBJ2-7, with TRBD1 as a possible D gene (6 bases). The ends were cut back, 2 bases at V and 2 bases at J, with 10 bases in the middle. This CDR3 has 14 residues. Looked up from germline, CDR1 is MNHNS and CDR2 is SASEGT. Here the CDR3 reads CASSESGHAYEQYF. CDR3 DNA: TGTGCCAGCAGTGAATCGGGACATGCCTACGAGCAGTACTTC.

This chain uses TRBV19 with TRBJ2-3; TRBD1 matches at 7 bases. V trimming: 8 bases; J trimming: 4 bases; junction bases outside the gene matches: 9. Germline V gene data show CDR1 as LNHDA and CDR2 as SQIVND (reference sequence). CDR3 length: 14 amino acids. The CDR3 spells CASRLDRAPDTQYF. CDR3 nucleotides: TGTGCCAGTCGCCTCGACAGGGCCCCAGATACGCAGTATTTT.

The rearrangement links TRBV7-2 to TRBJ2-2, with D unresolved. The germline CDR1 and CDR2 sequences are SGHTA and FQGNSA. CDR3 size: 14 residues. The germline V and J ends were trimmed by 3 bases and 6 bases, with 11 bases remaining between them. The CDR3, as DNA: TGTGCCAGCAGCTTGAGGACCGCGTCCGGGGAGCTGTTTTTT. Its translation is CASSLRTASGELFF.

This clone is labeled as medium-sized. The gene calls are TRBV5-4 and TRBJ2-6; 7 bases agree with TRBD1. Trimming took 3 bases from V and 1 from J; bases not matched to a gene: 4. This CDR3 contains 16 residues. Germline V CDR1 and CDR2: SGHNT, YYREEE (reference sequence). The CDR3 sequence is CASSSGQPSGANVLTF. The DNA for the CDR3 is TGTGCCAGCAGCTCGGGACAGCCATCTGGGGCCAACGTCCTGACTTTC. Looking up the rest from reference TRBV5-4 and TRBJ2-6 gives the full variable domain: ETGVTQSPTHLIKTRGQQVTLRCSSQSGHNTVSWYQQALGQGPQFIFQYYREEENGRGNFPPRFSGLQFPNYSSELNVNALELDDSALYLCASSSGQPSGANVLTFGAGSRLTVL.

V is TRBV11-2 and J is TRBJ1-2; weak D call: TRBD1 (5 bases). Trimming cost V 1 base and J 4 bases, with 16 bases left between them. This CDR3 contains 16 residues. Germline CDR1 reads SGHAT; CDR2 reads FQNNGV. The CDR3 sequence is CASSLAVGQGPYGYTF. CDR3 coding DNA: TGTGCCAGCAGCTTAGCGGTAGGGCAGGGCCCCTATGGCTACACCTTC.

The chain couples TRBV30 to TRBJ1-2; D may be TRBD1 (6 bases). There are 14 residues in the CDR3. The V end was cut by 0 bases, the J end by 2 bases, with 10 bases between. Germline loops: CDR1 GTSNPN, CDR2 SVGIG (reference sequence). CDR3 residues: CAWSVETGNYGYTF. Here the CDR3 DNA reads TGTGCCTGGAGTGTAGAAACAGGGAACTATGGCTACACCTTC.

The rearrangement links TRBV7-2 to TRBJ2-5, with D perhaps TRBD1 or TRBD2 (5 bases each). CDR1 is SGHTA and CDR2 is FQGNSA in the germline V gene. The CDR3 contains 14 residues. V was trimmed by 3 bases and J by 5 bases, leaving 13 bases between them. The CDR3 is CASSLTRGRETQYF. The CDR3 DNA reads TGTGCCAGCAGCTTGACCCGGGGACGGGAGACCCAGTACTTC.

CDR3 region: CASSIRADNYGYTF. CDR3 bases: TGTGCCAGTAGTATACGAGCAGACAACTATGGCTACACCTTC. The chain employs TRBV19 and TRBJ1-2; D call uncertain. Trimming pared 2 bases from V and 2 bases from J, leaving 9 bases between. Germline V gives CDR1 LNHDA, CDR2 SQIVND (reference sequence). The CDR3 loop spans 14 amino acids.

This chain joins TRBV15 and TRBJ2-1, with D tentatively TRBD2 (7 bases). The V gene's germline CDR1 is LNHNV and CDR2 YYDKDF (reference sequence). There are 18 residues in the CDR3. V was trimmed by 0 bases and J by 4 bases, leaving 19 bases between them. CDR3: CATSRDLRGASRYNEQFF. CDR3 coding DNA: TGTGCCACCAGCAGAGATCTTCGGGGGGCGAGTCGGTACAATGAGCAGTTCTTC.

This sequence joins TRBV5-1 and TRBJ2-3, with 7 bases aligning to TRBD2. The germline gives CDR1 SGHRS, CDR2 YFSETQ. The CDR3 totals 14 residues. Trimming removed 2 bases from V and 5 bases from J; junction bases left unmatched: 5. CDR3 in amino acids: CASSFERGQDTQYF. As DNA, the CDR3 is TGCGCCAGCAGCTTTGAGCGGGGCCAAGATACGCAGTATTTT.

The chain has TRBV11-3 and TRBJ2-3, with 9 nucleotides matching TRBD1. The CDR3 totals 16 residues. V lost 3 bases and J lost 3; bases outside the gene matches: 7. Per germline, CDR1 SGHNT and CDR2 YENEEA. The CDR3 DNA sequence: TGTGCCAGCAGCTTTACAGGGGGCGCGGGGACAGATACGCAGTATTTT. Its protein product is CASSFTGGAGTDTQYF.

The CDR3: CASRASGGALETQYF. CDR3 sequence (DNA): TGTGCCTCCAGGGCTAGCGGGGGGGCGTTGGAGACCCAGTACTTC. The chain recombines TRBV6-1 with TRBJ2-5, with TRBD2 matching over 12 bases. Germline CDR1 reads MNHNS; CDR2 reads SASEGT. This CDR3 region has 15 residues. The V segment lost 11 bases and the J segment 5 bases; nucleotides outside the gene matches: 12.

This clone has only a few counts. This chain links TRBV10-3 with TRBJ1-1; TRBD1 matches 7 bases. The CDR3 length is 13 residues. Unmatched junction bases numbered 3, after V lost 7 bases and J lost 1 base. The germline V gene has CDR1 ENHRY and CDR2 SYGVKD. The CDR3: CAIMGQQNTEAFF. The CDR3 DNA follows: TGTGCCATCATGGGACAGCAGAACACTGAAGCTTTCTTT.

The V gene is TRBV5-5, the J gene TRBJ2-7; 8 nucleotides match TRBD1. The trim removed 0 bases at V and 2 bases at J, leaving 1 base unmatched. Germline assignment: CDR1 SGHKS and CDR2 YYEKEE (reference sequence). The CDR3 sequence is 14 residues long. The CDR3 reads CASSLGTGPYEQYF. The CDR3 coding sequence is TGTGCCAGCAGCTTGGGGACAGGGCCCTACGAGCAGTACTTC.

This rearrangement joins TRBV18 to TRBJ2-1, with D tentatively TRBD2 (5 bases). Germline CDR1 reads KGHSH; CDR2 reads LQKENI. The CDR3 runs to 15 residues. Trimming left V 6 bases short and J 3 bases short, with 15 bases between. The CDR3 DNA is TGTGCCAGCTCTGCCCGGGGAAACTTCTACAATGAGCAGTTCTTC. Translation: CASSARGNFYNEQFF.

This chain uses TRBV4-1 with TRBJ2-4, with 14 bases matching TRBD2. The CDR3 is made up of 16 amino acids. The germline V gene has CDR1 MGHRA and CDR2 YSYEKL. Germline trimming cut 0 bases from V and 7 bases from J; bases unmatched to any gene: 2. Here the CDR3 reads CASSQERLAGGNIQYF. In nucleotides, the CDR3 is TGCGCCAGCAGCCAAGAGAGACTAGCGGGGGGGAACATTCAGTACTTC.

The chain is built from TRBV19 and TRBJ2-3, with TRBD1 identical over 9 bases. The CDR3 has 16 residues. The germline V gene encodes CDR1 LNHDA and CDR2 SQIVND (reference sequence). Germline trimming cut 6 bases from V and 3 bases from J; bases unmatched to any gene: 10. The CDR3 DNA reads as TGTGCCAGTAGATACACCGGGACAGGGTTTACAGATACGCAGTATTTT. It is translated as CASRYTGTGFTDTQYF.

The chain has TRBV19 and TRBJ1-4; 8 positions match TRBD1. The length of the CDR3 is 14 residues. Germline V lookup: CDR1 LNHDA, CDR2 SQIVND (reference sequence). J lost 9 bases, V lost 3 bases, and 6 bases had no gene match. CDR3 sequence (DNA): TGTGCCAGTAGTATGGACAGGGTTAGGAAAAAACTGTTTTTT. Protein: CASSMDRVRKKLFF.